A single sample gave rise to the 29 T cell receptor beta chains below, sequenced in a study of T-cell reconstitution after alpha-beta-depleted transplantation in children. Unique molecular identifiers were used to barcode this TCRbeta library. TCRdb processed the PCR reads anew with MiXCR; each CDR3 protein has one entry. The table lists about 870,000 distinct CDR3 sequences, 16% of them singletons, with 5% in the top ten. The material was PBMCs, mostly from graft donor cells, obtained 360 days after TCRalphabeta/CD19-depleted stem cell transplant. The receptor source for this set is a male patient under 18 who had a stem cell transplant for acute lymphoblastic leukemia, so the T cells may come from the graft donor.

This chain uses TRBV29-1 with TRBJ2-7; possible D gene TRBD2, 8 bases. Germline assignment: CDR1 SQVTM and CDR2 ANQGSEA. Trimming shortened V by 0 bases and J by 3 bases, and 15 bases separated the two germline ends. This CDR3 contains 15 residues. CDR3 in amino acids: CSVEDISGTDYEQYF. The CDR3 DNA follows: TGCAGCGTTGAAGACATTAGCGGGACAGACTACGAGCAGTACTTC.

This clonotype was seen repeatedly, ten times or more. The V gene is TRBV5-1, the J gene TRBJ2-1; no firm D call. CDR1 and CDR2 (germline): SGHRS, YFSETQ. The CDR3 runs 16 residues. V lost 0 bases to trimming and J lost 0 bases, with 10 bases between them. DNA of the CDR3: TGCGCCAGCAGCTTGGCGGCGCGGAGCTCCTACAATGAGCAGTTCTTC. As protein: CASSLAARSSYNEQFF.

The J gene is TRBJ2-2, the V gene TRBV10-1, with D tentatively TRBD2 (5 bases). Germline V gives CDR1 WNHNN, CDR2 SYGVQD (reference sequence). This CDR3 is 17 amino acids long. V was shortened by 0 bases and J by 2 bases, with 13 bases between the two germline ends. The DNA of the CDR3 is TGCGCCAGCAGTGAGTCCGGCCTAGCAGAAAACACCGGGGAGCTGTTTTTT. As protein: CASSESGLAENTGELFF.

The genes are TRBV28 and TRBJ2-7, with D uncertain. Germline lookup yields CDR1 MDHEN and CDR2 SYDVKM. The CDR3 is made up of 12 amino acids. V dropped 0 bases and J dropped 7 bases, with 7 bases sitting between them. The chain's CDR3 is CASSLWSPEQYF. The CDR3 DNA reads as TGTGCCAGCAGTTTATGGTCCCCTGAGCAGTACTTC.

This clonotype occurred a few times. The J gene is TRBJ1-3, the V gene TRBV4-1; D is undetermined. V was shortened by 1 base and J by 2 bases, with 6 bases between the two germline ends. This CDR3 spans 14 amino acids. In germline, CDR1 is MGHRA, CDR2 YSYEKL. CDR3 DNA sequence: TGCGCCAGCAGCCAAGTTGGGACTGGAAACACCATATATTTT. It yields the protein CASSQVGTGNTIYF.

This clonotype was counted between two and nine times. The chain carries TRBV29-1 and TRBJ2-7, with 7 bases lining up with TRBD1. Germline trimming cut 3 bases from V and 2 bases from J; bases unmatched to any gene: 7. The CDR3 contains 14 residues. Germline V gene sequence: CDR1 SQVTM, CDR2 ANQGSEA. The CDR3 bases are TGCAGCGTTGAGGGGGAGACAGGGACCTACGAGCAGTACTTC. It encodes CSVEGETGTYEQYF.

Only a few counts were recorded for this clonotype. CDR3 nucleotide sequence: TGCAGTGCTAGAGGTGATGGGGGGAGTCCCCCAGATACGCAGTATTTT. Protein: CSARGDGGSPPDTQYF. V is TRBV20-1 and J is TRBJ2-3; a possible D gene is TRBD2 (6 bases). Deletions cut 1 base from V and 4 bases from J, with 18 bases between. This CDR3 comprises 16 residues. The germline V gene encodes CDR1 DFQATT and CDR2 SNEGSKA (reference sequence).

V and J are TRBV29-1 and TRBJ2-7; D call uncertain. V gave up 4 bases and J gave up 0 bases, with 7 bases separating them. This CDR3 contains 12 residues. Looked up from germline, CDR1 is SQVTM and CDR2 is ANQGSEA. The CDR3 DNA follows: TGCAGCGTTGGTATGGTCTCCTACGAGCAGTACTTC. Protein sequence: CSVGMVSYEQYF.

V usage is TRBV12-3 or TRBV12-4 and J usage is TRBJ1-5; possibly TRBD1 for D (6 bases). The length of the CDR3 is 15 residues. V lost 3 bases to trimming and J lost 1 base, with 10 bases between them. CDR3 sequence reads: CASSFWGASNQPQHF. CDR3 nucleotides: TGTGCCAGCAGTTTCTGGGGGGCGAGCAATCAGCCCCAGCATTTT.

As DNA, the CDR3 is TGTGCCAGCAGCCCGGTGGGACCCCGTAACGGCTACACCTTC. Translating it yields CASSPVGPRNGYTF. The chain is built from TRBV3-1 and TRBJ1-2; D perhaps matches TRBD1 (5 bases). The germline V and J ends were trimmed by 4 bases and 8 bases, with 17 bases remaining between them. Germline CDR1 LGHDT, CDR2 YNNKEL (reference sequence). This CDR3 comprises 14 residues.

This clonotype showed up just a few times. V usage is TRBV9 and J usage is TRBJ2-1; the D gene is possibly TRBD1 (6 bases). The germline V gene encodes CDR1 SGDLS and CDR2 YYNGEE. V lost 6 bases and J 9 bases, leaving 13 bases between the germline ends. The length of the CDR3 is 12 residues. CDR3 loop: CASTNRAGEQFF. Written as DNA, the CDR3 is TGTGCCAGCACTAACAGGGCGGGTGAGCAGTTCTTC.

In this sample, this clonotype turned up a few times. The chain is built from TRBV12-3 or TRBV12-4 and TRBJ1-4, with 8 bases aligning to TRBD1. The V segment lost 5 bases and the J segment 7 bases; nucleotides outside the gene matches: 9. This CDR3 is built from 15 residues. CDR3 coding DNA: TGTGCCAGCAGTCTCGGACAGGGTCGGAGTGAAAAACTGTTTTTT. This codes for CASSLGQGRSEKLFF.

In its sample, this clonotype was seen many times. This sequence joins TRBV29-1 and TRBJ1-1, with D hard to call. From germline, CDR1 is SQVTM and CDR2 ANQGSEA. With 3 bases removed from V and 10 bases from J, the gap between germline ends came to 9 bases. The CDR3 is 10 residues long. CDR3 residues: CSVEAVGAFF. CDR3 nucleotides: TGCAGCGTTGAGGCAGTGGGAGCTTTCTTT.

The CDR3, as DNA: TGCGCCAGCAGCCAAGTTGTTGTTAGGGACAGGGTTTTCGATGAGCAGTTCTTC. Protein product: CASSQVVVRDRVFDEQFF. J is TRBJ2-1 and V is TRBV4-1, with 9 bases aligning to TRBD1. Germline V gene lookup returns CDR1 MGHRA and CDR2 YSYEKL. The CDR3 has 18 residues. V shed 1 base and J 8 bases; nucleotides not matched to a gene: 15.

This clonotype showed up many times. The chain links TRBV5-1 to TRBJ2-1; D is unresolved. Trimming shortened V by 0 bases and J by 5 bases, and 12 bases separated the two germline ends. In germline, CDR1 is SGHRS, CDR2 YFSETQ. This CDR3 has 15 residues. This CDR3 reads CASSLVAASHNEQFF. CDR3 bases: TGCGCCAGCAGCTTGGTGGCGGCGTCCCACAATGAGCAGTTCTTC.

The rearrangement uses TRBV5-1 and TRBJ2-1; no reliable D call. Looked up from germline, CDR1 is SGHRS and CDR2 is YFSETQ. The V and J ends lost 3 bases and 8 bases respectively, with 12 bases between them. This CDR3 has 13 residues. As DNA, the CDR3 is TGCGCCAGCAGCTATATTGACGGAGATGAGCAGTTCTTC. Its protein is CASSYIDGDEQFF.

This rearrangement joins TRBV19 to TRBJ2-6; tentative D call: TRBD1 (5 bases). Germline CDR1 and CDR2: LNHDA and SQIVND (reference sequence). This CDR3 is built from 12 residues. V was pared by 10 bases and J by 4 bases, with 8 bases between. The CDR3 region is CATGYGANVLTF. DNA for the CDR3: TGTGCCACAGGGTACGGGGCCAACGTCCTGACTTTC.

This clonotype was recorded many times. V gene TRBV13 combines with J gene TRBJ2-5; TRBD2 matches 10 bases. Germline V gives CDR1 PRHDT, CDR2 FYEKMQ (reference sequence). CDR3 length: 16 residues. The ends lost 4 bases at V and 2 bases at J; junction bases unmatched: 7. CDR3 in DNA: TGTGCCAGCAGCTCCAGACTAGCGGGCCTACAAGAGACCCAGTACTTC. This translates into CASSSRLAGLQETQYF.

This clonotype was seen a few times. The rearrangement joins TRBV20-1 to TRBJ1-1, with D perhaps TRBD1 (5 bases). The germline gives CDR1 DFQATT, CDR2 SNEGSKA (reference sequence). V was shortened by 3 bases and J by 4 bases, with 21 bases between the two germline ends. There are 16 residues in the CDR3. The CDR3 DNA sequence: TGCAGTGCTAGCCGATCAGGGTGGGATTTTAGCACTGAAGCTTTCTTT. Protein sequence: CSASRSGWDFSTEAFF.

This clonotype showed up just a few times. DNA for the CDR3: TGCGCCAGCAGCAGAGACAGGGCGACAGATACGCAGTATTTT. This codes for CASSRDRATDTQYF. This chain joins TRBV5-1 and TRBJ2-3; TRBD1 matches 7 bases. This CDR3 has 14 amino acids. J gave up 3 bases and V 4 bases, and 5 bases lay outside the gene matches. Germline values: CDR1 SGHRS, CDR2 YFSETQ.

The gene calls are TRBV10-3 and TRBJ2-1; TRBD2 might be the D (6 bases). This CDR3 is 14 amino acids long. The V and J ends lost 8 bases and 4 bases respectively, with 15 bases between them. CDR1 is ENHRY, CDR2 SYGVKD, per germline. CDR3 region: CAIGRETWYNEQFF. In nucleotides, the CDR3 is TGTGCCATCGGGCGGGAAACTTGGTACAATGAGCAGTTCTTC.

This clonotype showed up just a few times. CDR3 sequence: CASSWGTETGEQYF. The CDR3 coding sequence is TGTGCCAGCAGTTGGGGGACTGAGACGGGCGAGCAGTACTTC. This chain joins TRBV12-3 or TRBV12-4 and TRBJ2-7, with D tentatively TRBD2 (6 bases). Trimming pared 4 bases from V and 6 bases from J, leaving 16 bases between. CDR3 length equals 14 residues.

The V and J genes are TRBV20-1 and TRBJ2-2, with TRBD2 identical over 10 bases. Germline V lookup: CDR1 DFQATT, CDR2 SNEGSKA (reference sequence). CDR3 length: 16 amino acids. J was trimmed by 6 bases and V by 3 bases; bases with no gene match: 10. CDR3 sequence: CSASGGASGRSGELFF. For the CDR3, the DNA is TGCAGTGCTAGTGGTGGTGCTAGCGGGAGATCCGGGGAGCTGTTTTTT.

V gene TRBV29-1 combines with J gene TRBJ2-1; D could derive from TRBD1 or TRBD2 (5 bases each). The V end lost 4 bases, the J end lost 3 bases, and 28 bases lay between the germline ends. Germline CDR1 SQVTM, CDR2 ANQGSEA. This CDR3 is 19 amino acids long. In DNA form, the CDR3 reads TGCAGCGTTGGGGGGTTCGGGCAGGGTGGTCTAAGGATCTACAATGAGCAGTTCTTC. This translates into CSVGGFGQGGLRIYNEQFF.

In its sample, this clonotype was seen a few times. The rearrangement links TRBV4-2 to TRBJ2-3; 7 bases match TRBD2. Unmatched junction bases numbered 2, after V lost 0 bases and J lost 2 bases. Germline CDR1 reads LGHNA; CDR2 reads YNFKEQ. The CDR3 is 15 amino acids. The CDR3 coding sequence is TGTGCCAGCAGCCAAGAGCTAGCGGACACAGATACGCAGTATTTT. Translating gives CASSQELADTDTQYF.

This clonotype was seen a handful of times. The V gene is TRBV4-1, the J gene TRBJ2-2; the match to TRBD2 covers 7 bases. This CDR3 region has 16 residues. Germline values: CDR1 MGHRA, CDR2 YSYEKL. The V gene end was trimmed by 4 bases and the J gene end by 0 bases; junction bases not matched to a gene: 5. The CDR3, as DNA: TGCGCCAGCAGCCGGCTAGCGGTTACGAACACCGGGGAGCTGTTTTTT. Its translation: CASSRLAVTNTGELFF.

This clonotype was seen only a few times. This chain uses TRBV13 with TRBJ2-1; D is possibly TRBD1 (6 bases). The V and J ends lost 5 bases and 9 bases respectively, with 23 bases between them. The CDR3 length is 16 residues. Germline assignment: CDR1 PRHDT and CDR2 FYEKMQ (reference sequence). This CDR3 is CASSDLPTGFRGEQFF. CDR3 sequence (DNA): TGTGCCAGCAGCGACCTCCCCACAGGGTTTAGGGGTGAGCAGTTCTTC. Filled out from reference TRBV13 and TRBJ2-1, the complete variable domain reads AAGVIQSPRHLIKEKRETATLKCYPIPRHDTVYWYQQGPGQDPQFLISFYEKMQSDKGSIPDRFSAQQFSDYHSELNMSSLELGDSALYFCASSDLPTGFRGEQFFGPGTRLTVL.

The J gene is TRBJ1-5, the V gene TRBV29-1; TRBD1 aligns across 10 bases. CDR1 and CDR2 (germline): SQVTM, ANQGSEA. V gave up 4 bases and J gave up 6 bases; unmatched junction bases: 3. This CDR3 has 13 residues. The CDR3 reads CSVGDRGGQPQHF. For the CDR3, the DNA is TGCAGCGTTGGGGACAGGGGAGGTCAGCCCCAGCATTTT.

This clonotype was seen only a few times. The rearrangement links TRBV6-1 to TRBJ2-4; D is unclear. This CDR3 spans 15 amino acids. V lost 4 bases to trimming and J lost 0 bases, with 10 bases between them. Germline V gene sequence: CDR1 MNHNS, CDR2 SASEGT. CDR3 region: CASSAEQLAKNIQYF. The CDR3 nucleotides are TGTGCCAGCAGTGCGGAGCAACTAGCCAAAAACATTCAGTACTTC.